This record covers a single TCR beta chain. Authors' analysis steps: Estimation of nucleated cell counts was performed using reference gene primer amplification. Using immunoSEQ multiplex PCR, the repertoire was profiled, and TCRdb retains in-frame clones only, with some absent. The V and J calls and clone size come from that table; D and trimming were worked out from the DNA. The sample records 150,000 to 180,000 clones, approximately 80% being singletons. This specimen comes from a study of blood T cell repertoires in COVID-19. Study context: Nucleic acid was either cDNA or gDNA, and it came from T cells, B-cell-depleted T cells, or PBMCs.

The V end was cut by 6 bases, the J end by 5 bases, with 8 bases between. The CDR3 covers 11 residues. In germline, CDR1 is MNHEY, CDR2 SVGAGI. The sequence came from a woman older than 75 with acute or convalescent COVID-19. V usage is TRBV6-5 and J usage is TRBJ2-7, with D possibly being TRBD1 (6 bases). Specimen: peripheral blood. CDR3 nucleotides: TGTGCCAGCAGACGACAGGACGAGCAGTACTTC. It is translated as CASRRQDEQYF.